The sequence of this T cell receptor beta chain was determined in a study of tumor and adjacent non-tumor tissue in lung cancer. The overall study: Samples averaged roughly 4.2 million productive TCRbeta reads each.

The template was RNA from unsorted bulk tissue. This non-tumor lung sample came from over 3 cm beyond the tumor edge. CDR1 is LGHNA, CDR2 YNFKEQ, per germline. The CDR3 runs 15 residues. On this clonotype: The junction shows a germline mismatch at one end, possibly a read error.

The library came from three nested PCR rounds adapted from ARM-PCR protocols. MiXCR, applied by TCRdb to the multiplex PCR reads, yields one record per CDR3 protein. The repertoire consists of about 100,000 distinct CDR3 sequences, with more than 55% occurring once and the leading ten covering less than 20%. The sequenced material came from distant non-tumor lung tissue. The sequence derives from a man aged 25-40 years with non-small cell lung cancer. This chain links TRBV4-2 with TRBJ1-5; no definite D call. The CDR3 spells CGSRPTPFSDQPQHF. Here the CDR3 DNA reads TGTGGCAGCAGACCGACCCCCTTTAGCGATCAGCCCCAGCATTTT.